The T cell receptor (beta chain) described here comes from a study of a mutant IDH1 vaccine in newly diagnosed glioma. Study observations and caveats: Evidence of vaccine-induced immune responses was documented in over 85% of patients.

The time point denotes: week 23, last vaccination. Vaccinated patients received 300 ug of mutant IDH1 20-mer peptide per dose, with topical imiquimod. V shed 1 base and J 5 bases; nucleotides not matched to a gene: 7. The CDR3 has 15 amino acids. Germline values: CDR1 SGHNT, CDR2 YYREEE (reference sequence). Data came from immunoSEQ multiplex PCR; TCRdb stores just in-frame clones and leaves some out. The repertoire holds about 55,000 clones, with 80% as singletons. Concerning this clone: Its antigen is still unknown.

The rearrangement links TRBV5-4 to TRBJ2-5, with 8 bases fitting TRBD2. Sample: PBMCs, taken from a glioma patient whose treatment included an IDH1 peptide vaccine. The TCR comes from a man in his forties with glioma. CDR3 DNA sequence: TGTGCCAGCAGCTTGTTCGGGGGGGCAAGGGAGACCCAGTACTTC. Its protein product is CASSLFGGARETQYF.